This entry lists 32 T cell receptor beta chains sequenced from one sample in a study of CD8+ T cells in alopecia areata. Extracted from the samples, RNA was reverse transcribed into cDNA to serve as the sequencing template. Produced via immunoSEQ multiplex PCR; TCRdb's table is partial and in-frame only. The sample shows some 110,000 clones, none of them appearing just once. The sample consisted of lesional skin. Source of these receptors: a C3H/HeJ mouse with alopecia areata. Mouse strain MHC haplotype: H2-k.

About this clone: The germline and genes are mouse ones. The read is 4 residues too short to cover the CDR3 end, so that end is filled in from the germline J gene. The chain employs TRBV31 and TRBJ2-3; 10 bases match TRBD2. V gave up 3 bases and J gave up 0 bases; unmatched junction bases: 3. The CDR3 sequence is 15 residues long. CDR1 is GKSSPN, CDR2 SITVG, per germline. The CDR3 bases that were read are TGTGCCTGGAGCGCACTGGGGGGGAGTGCAGAA. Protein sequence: CAWSALGGSAE. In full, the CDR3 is CAWSALGGSAETLYF.

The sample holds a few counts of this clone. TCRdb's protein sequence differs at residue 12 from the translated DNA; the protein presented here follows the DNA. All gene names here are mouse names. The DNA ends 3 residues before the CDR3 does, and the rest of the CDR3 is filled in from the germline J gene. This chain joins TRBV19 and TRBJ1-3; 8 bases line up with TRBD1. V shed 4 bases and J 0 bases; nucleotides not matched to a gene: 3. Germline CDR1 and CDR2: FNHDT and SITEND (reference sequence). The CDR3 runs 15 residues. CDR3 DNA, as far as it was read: TGTGCCAGCAGTCCCAGGGGGCTTTCTGGAAATACG. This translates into CASSPRGLSGNT. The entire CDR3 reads CASSPRGLSGNTLYF.

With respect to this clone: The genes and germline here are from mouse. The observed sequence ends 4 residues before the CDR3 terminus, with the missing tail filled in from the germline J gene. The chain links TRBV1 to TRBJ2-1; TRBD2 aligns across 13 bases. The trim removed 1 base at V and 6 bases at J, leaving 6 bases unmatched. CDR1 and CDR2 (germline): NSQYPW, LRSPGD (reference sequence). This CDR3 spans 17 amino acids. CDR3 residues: CTCSAGGLGGIRAEQFF. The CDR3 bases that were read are TGCACCTGCAGTGCAGGGGGACTGGGGGGGATTCGTGCT.

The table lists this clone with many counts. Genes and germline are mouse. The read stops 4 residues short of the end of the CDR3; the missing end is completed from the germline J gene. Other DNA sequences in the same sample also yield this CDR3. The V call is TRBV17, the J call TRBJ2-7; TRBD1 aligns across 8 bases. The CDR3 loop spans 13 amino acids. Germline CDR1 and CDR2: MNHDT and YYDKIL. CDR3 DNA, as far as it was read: TGTGCTAGCAGTAGAGGGACAGGGTAT. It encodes CASSRGTGY. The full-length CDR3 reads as CASSRGTGYEQYF. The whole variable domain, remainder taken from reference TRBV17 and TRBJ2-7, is DTTVKQNPRYKLARVGKPVNLICSQTMNHDTMYWYQKKPNQAPKLLLFYYDKILNREADTFEKFQSSRPNNSFCSLYIGSAGLEYSAMYLCASSRGTGYEQYFGPGTRLTVL.

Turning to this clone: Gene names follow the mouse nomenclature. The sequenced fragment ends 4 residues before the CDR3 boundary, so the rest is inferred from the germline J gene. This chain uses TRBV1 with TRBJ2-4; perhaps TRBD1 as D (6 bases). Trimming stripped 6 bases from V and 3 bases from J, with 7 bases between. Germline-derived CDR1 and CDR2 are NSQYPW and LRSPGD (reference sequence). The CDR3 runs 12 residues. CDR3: CTCRGQQNTLYF. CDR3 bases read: TGCACCTGCAGAGGACAGCAAAAC.

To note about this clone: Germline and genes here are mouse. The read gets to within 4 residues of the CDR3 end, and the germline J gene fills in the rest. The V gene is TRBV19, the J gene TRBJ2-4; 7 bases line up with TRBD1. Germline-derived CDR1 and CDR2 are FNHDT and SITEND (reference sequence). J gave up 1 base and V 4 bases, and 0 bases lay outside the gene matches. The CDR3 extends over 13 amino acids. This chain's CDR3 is CASSGTGQNTLYF. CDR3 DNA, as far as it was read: TGTGCCAGCAGTGGGACAGGTCAAAAC.

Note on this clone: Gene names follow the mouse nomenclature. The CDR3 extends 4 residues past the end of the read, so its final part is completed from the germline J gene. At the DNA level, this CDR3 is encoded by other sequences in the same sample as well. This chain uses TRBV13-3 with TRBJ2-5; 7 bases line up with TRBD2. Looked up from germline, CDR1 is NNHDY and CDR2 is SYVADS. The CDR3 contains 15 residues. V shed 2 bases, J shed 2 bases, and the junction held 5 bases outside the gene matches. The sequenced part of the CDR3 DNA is TGTGCCAGCAGTGAGGGGGGGGGAGGCCAAGAC. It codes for CASSEGGGGQD. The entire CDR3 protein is CASSEGGGGQDTQYF. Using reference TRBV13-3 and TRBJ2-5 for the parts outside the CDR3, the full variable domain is EAAVTQSPRSKVAVTGGKVTLSCHQTNNHDYMYWYRQDTGHGLRLIHYSYVADSTEKGDIPDGYKASRPSQENFSLILELASLSQTAVYFCASSEGGGGQDTQYFGPGTRLLVL.

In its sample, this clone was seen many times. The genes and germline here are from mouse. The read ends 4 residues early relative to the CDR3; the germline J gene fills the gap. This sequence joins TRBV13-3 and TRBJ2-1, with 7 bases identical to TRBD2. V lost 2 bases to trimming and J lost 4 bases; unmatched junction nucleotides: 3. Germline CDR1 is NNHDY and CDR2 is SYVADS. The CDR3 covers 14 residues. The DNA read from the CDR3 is TGTGCCAGCAGTGAAGGACTGGATTATGCT. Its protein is CASSEGLDYA. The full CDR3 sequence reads CASSEGLDYAEQFF.

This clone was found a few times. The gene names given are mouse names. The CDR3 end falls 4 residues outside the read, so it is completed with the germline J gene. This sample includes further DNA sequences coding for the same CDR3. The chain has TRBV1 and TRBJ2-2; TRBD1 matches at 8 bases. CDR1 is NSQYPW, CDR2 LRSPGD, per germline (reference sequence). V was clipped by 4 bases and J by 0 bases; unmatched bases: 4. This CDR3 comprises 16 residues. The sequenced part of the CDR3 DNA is TGCACCTGCAGTGGAACAGGGGGTGCAAACACCGGG. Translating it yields CTCSGTGGANTG. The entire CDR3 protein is CTCSGTGGANTGQLYF.

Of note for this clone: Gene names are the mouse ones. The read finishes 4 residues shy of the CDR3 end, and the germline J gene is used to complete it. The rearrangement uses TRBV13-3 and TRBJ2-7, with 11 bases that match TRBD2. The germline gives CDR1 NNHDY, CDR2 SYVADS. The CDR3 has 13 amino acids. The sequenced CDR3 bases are TGTGCCAGGACGACTGGGGGGGTATAT. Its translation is CARTTGGVY. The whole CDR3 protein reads CARTTGGVYEQYF.

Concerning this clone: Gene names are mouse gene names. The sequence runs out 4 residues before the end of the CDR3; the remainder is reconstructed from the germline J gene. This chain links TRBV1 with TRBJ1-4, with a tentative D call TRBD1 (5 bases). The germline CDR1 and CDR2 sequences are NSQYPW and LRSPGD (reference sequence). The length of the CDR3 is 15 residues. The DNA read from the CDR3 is TGCACCTGCAGTGCAGATCCCGGGGGGGTCGAA. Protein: CTCSADPGGVE. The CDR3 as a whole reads CTCSADPGGVERLFF. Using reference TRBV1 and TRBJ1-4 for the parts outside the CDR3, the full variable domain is VTLLEQNPRWRLVPRGQAVNLRCILKNSQYPWMSWYQQDLQKQLQWLFTLRSPGDKEVKSLPGADYLATRVTDTELRLQVANMSQGRTLYCTCSADPGGVERLFFGHGTKLSVL.

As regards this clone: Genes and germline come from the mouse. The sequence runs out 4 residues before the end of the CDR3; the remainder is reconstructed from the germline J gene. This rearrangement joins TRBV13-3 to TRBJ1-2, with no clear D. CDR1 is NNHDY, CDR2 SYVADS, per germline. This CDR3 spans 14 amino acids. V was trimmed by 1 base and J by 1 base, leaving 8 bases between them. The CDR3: CASSDSRKNSDYTF. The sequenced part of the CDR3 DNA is TGTGCCAGCAGTGATAGCAGGAAAAACTCC.

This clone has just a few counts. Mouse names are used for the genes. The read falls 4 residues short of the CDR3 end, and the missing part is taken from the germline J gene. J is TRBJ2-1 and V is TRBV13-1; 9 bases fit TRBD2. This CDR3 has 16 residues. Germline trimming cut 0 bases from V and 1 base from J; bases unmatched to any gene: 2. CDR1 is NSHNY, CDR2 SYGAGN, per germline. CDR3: CASSDEGLGNYAEQFF. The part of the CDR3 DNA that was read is TGTGCCAGCAGTGATGAGGGACTGGGAAACTATGCT.

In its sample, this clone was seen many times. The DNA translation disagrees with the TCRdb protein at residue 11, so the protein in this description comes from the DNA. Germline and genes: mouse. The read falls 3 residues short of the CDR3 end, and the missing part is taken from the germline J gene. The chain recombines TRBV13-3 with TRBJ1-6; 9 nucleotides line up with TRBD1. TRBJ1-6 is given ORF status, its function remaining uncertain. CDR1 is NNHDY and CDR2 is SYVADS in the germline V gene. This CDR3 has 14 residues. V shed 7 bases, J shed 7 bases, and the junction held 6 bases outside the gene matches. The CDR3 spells CASDDRGRNSPLYF. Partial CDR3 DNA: TGTGCCAGCGACGACAGGGGGAGGAATTCGCCC.

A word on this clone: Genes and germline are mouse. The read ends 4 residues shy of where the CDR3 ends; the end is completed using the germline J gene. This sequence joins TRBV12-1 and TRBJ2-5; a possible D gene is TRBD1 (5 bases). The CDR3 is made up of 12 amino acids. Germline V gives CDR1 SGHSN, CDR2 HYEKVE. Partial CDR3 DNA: TGTGCCAGCTCTCTCCACAGGGAC. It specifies CASSLHRD. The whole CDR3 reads CASSLHRDTQYF. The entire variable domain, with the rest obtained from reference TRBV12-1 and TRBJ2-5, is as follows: DSGVVQSPRHIIKEKGGRSVLTCIPISGHSNVVWYQQTLGKELKFLIQHYEKVERDKGFLPSRFSVQQFDDYHSEMNMSALELEDSAMYFCASSLHRDTQYFGPGTRLLVL.

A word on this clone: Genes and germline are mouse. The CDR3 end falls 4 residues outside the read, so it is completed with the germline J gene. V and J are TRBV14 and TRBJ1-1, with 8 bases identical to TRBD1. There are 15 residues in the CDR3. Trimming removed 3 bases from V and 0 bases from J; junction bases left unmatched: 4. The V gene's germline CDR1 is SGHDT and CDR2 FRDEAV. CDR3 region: CASSSPTGANTEVFF. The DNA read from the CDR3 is TGTGCCAGCAGTTCCCCGACAGGGGCAAACACA. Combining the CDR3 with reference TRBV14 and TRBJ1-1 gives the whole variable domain EAGVTQSPRYAVLQEGQAVSFWCDPISGHDTLYWYQQPRDQGPQLLVYFRDEAVIDNSQLPSDRFSAVRPKGTNSTLKIQSAKQGDTATYLCASSSPTGANTEVFFGKGTRLTVV.

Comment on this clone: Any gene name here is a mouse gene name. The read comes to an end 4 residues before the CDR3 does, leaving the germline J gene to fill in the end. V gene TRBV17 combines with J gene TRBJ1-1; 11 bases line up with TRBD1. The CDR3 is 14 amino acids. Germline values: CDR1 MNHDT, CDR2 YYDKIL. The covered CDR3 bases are TGTGCTAGCAGGTCCGGGACAGGGGGAGGA. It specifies CASRSGTGGG. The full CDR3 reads CASRSGTGGGEVFF.

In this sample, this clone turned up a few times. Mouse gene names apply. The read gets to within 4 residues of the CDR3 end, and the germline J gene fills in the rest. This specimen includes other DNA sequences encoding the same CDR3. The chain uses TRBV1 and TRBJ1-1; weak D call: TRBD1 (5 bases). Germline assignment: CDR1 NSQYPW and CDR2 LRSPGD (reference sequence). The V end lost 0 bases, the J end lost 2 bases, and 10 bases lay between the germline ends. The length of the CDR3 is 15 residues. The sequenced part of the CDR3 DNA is TGCACCTGCAGTGCAGATCCCCAGGGTAACACA. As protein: CTCSADPQGNT. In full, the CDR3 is CTCSADPQGNTEVFF.

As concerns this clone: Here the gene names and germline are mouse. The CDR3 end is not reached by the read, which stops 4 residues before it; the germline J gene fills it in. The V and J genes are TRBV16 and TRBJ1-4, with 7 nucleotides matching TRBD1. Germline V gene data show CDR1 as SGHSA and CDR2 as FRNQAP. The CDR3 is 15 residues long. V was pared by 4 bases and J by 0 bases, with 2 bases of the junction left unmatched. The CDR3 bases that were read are TGTGCAAGCAGCTCCGGGACAGTTTCCAACGAA. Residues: CASSSGTVSNE. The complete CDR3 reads CASSSGTVSNERLFF. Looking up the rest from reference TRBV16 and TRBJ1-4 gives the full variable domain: NAGVIQTPRHKVTGKGQEATLWCEPISGHSAVFWYRQTIVQGLEFLTYFRNQAPIDDSGMPKERFSAQMPNQSHSTLKIQSTQPQDSAVYLCASSSGTVSNERLFFGHGTKLSVL.

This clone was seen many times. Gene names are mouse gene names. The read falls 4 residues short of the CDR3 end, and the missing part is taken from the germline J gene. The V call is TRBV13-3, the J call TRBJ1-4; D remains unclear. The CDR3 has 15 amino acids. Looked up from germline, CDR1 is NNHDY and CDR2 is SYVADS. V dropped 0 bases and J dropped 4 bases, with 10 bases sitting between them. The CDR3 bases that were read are TGTGCCAGCAGTGATGCAGAGACATACAACGAA. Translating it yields CASSDAETYNE. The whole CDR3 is CASSDAETYNERLFF.

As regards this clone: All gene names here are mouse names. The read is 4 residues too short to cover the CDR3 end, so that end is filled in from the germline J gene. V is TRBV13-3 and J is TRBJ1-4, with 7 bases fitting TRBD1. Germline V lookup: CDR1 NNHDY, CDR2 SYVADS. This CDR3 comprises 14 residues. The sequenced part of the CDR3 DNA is TGTGCCAGCAGTAAGGGGGCGCAGGGCGAA. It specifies CASSKGAQGE. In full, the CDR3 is CASSKGAQGERLFF.

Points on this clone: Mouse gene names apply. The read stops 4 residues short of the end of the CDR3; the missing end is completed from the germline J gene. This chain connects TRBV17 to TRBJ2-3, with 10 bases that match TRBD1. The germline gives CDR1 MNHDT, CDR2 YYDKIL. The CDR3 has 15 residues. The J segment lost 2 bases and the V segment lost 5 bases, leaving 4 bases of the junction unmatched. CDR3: CASSPGQGLAETLYF. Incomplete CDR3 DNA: TGTGCTAGCAGTCCGGGACAGGGGCTTGCAGAA.

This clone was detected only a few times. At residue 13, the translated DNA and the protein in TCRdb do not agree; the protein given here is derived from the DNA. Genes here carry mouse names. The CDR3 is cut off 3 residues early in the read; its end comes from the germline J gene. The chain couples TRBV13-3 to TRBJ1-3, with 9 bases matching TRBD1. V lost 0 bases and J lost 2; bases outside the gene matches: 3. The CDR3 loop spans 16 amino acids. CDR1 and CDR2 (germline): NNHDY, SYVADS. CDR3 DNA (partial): TGTGCCAGCAGTGATGATGGGACAGGGACTGGAAATACG. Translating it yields CASSDDGTGTGNT. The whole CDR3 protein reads CASSDDGTGTGNTLYF.

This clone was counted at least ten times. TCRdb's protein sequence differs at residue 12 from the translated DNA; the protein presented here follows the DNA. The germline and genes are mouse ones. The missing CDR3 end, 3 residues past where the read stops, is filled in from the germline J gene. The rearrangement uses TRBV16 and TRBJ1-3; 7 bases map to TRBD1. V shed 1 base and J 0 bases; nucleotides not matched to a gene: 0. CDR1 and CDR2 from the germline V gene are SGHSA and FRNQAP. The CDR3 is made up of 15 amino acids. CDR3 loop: CASSLGDSSGNTLYF. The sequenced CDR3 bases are TGTGCAAGCAGCTTAGGGGACAGTTCTGGAAATACG.

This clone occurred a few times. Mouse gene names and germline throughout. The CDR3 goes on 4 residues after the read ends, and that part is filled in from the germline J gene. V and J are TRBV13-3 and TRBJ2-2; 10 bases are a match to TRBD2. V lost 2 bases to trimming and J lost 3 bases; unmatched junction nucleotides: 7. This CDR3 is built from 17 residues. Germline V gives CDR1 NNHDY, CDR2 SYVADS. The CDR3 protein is CASSDVWGGADTGQLYF. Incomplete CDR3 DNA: TGTGCCAGCAGTGACGTCTGGGGGGGCGCTGACACCGGG.

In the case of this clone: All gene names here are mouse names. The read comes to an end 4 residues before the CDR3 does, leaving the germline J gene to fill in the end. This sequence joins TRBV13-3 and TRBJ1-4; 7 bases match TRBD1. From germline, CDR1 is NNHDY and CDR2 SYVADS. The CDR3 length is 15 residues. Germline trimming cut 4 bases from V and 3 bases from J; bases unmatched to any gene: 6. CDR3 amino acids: CASSLDRVPNERLFF. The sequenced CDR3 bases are TGTGCCAGCAGTCTTGACAGGGTTCCCAACGAA.

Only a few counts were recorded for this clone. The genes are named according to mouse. CDR3 in amino acids: CASSDQQGAQDTQYF. CDR3 DNA (partial): TGTGCCAGCAGTGATCAACAGGGGGCTCAAGAC. This chain joins TRBV13-3 and TRBJ2-5; 9 bases align to TRBD1. The CDR3 is cut off 4 residues early in the read; its end comes from the germline J gene. Unmatched junction bases numbered 3, after V lost 1 base and J lost 3 bases. This CDR3 spans 15 amino acids. Germline-derived CDR1 and CDR2 are NNHDY and SYVADS.

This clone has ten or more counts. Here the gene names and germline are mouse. CDR3 protein: CASSDAHNTGQLYF. The DNA read from the CDR3 is TGTGCCAGCAGTGATGCACACAACACCGGG. This chain joins TRBV13-3 and TRBJ2-2; the D is unclear. The read ends 4 residues shy of where the CDR3 ends; the end is completed using the germline J gene. The germline gives CDR1 NNHDY, CDR2 SYVADS. The V end lost 0 bases, the J end lost 2 bases, and 5 bases lay between the germline ends. This CDR3 region has 14 residues.

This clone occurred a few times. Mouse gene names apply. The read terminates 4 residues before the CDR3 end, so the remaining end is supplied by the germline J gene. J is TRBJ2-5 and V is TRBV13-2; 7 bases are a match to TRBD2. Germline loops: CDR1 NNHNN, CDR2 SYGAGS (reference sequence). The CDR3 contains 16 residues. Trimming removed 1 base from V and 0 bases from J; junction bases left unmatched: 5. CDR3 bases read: TGTGCCAGCGGTGATTTCTGGGGGAATAACCAAGAC. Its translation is CASGDFWGNNQD. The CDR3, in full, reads CASGDFWGNNQDTQYF.

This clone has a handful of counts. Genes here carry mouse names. The part of the CDR3 DNA that was read is TGTGCTAGCAGTAGTCGGGGGGGCGCCCAT. Protein product: CASSSRGGAH. The complete CDR3 sequence is CASSSRGGAHEQYF. This chain joins TRBV17 and TRBJ2-7; 8 bases fit TRBD2. The CDR3 end is not reached by the read, which stops 4 residues before it; the germline J gene fills it in. From germline, CDR1 is MNHDT and CDR2 YYDKIL. The CDR3 totals 14 residues.

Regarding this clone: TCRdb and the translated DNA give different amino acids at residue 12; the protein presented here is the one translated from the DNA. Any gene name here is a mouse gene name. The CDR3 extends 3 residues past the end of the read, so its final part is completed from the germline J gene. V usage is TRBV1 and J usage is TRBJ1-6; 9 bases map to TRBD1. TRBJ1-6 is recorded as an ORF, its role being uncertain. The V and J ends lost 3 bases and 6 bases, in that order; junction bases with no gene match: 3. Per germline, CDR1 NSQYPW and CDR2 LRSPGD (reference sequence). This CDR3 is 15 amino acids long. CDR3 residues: CTCSARQGVNSPLYF. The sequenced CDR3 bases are TGCACCTGCAGTGCGCGACAGGGGGTTAATTCGCCC.

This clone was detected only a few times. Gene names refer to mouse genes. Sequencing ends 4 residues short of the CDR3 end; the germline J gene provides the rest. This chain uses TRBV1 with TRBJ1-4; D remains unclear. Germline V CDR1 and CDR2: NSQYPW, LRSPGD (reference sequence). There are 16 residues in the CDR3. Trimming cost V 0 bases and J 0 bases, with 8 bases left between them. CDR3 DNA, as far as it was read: TGCACCTGCAGTGCAGATTTGAGGGTTTCCAACGAA. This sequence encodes CTCSADLRVSNE. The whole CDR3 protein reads CTCSADLRVSNERLFF.